These 17 T cell receptor beta chains were all obtained from the same sample, sequenced in a study of shared clonotypes between healthy human individuals. Data came from immunoSEQ multiplex PCR; TCRdb stores just in-frame clones and leaves some out. The sample consists of roughly 2,000,000 clones, roughly 94% of them appearing once. Naive CD8 cells, CD45RO-negative and positively selected for CCR7, excluded terminally differentiated effector memory CD45RA+ cells. The sample was naive CD8+ T cells sorted from blood. The receptors come from a man in his late teens or twenties in good health.

The chain carries TRBV27 and TRBJ2-7; TRBD2 agrees at 9 bases. CDR3 size: 15 residues. In germline, CDR1 is MNHEY, CDR2 SMNVEV (reference sequence). V lost 5 bases and J lost 6; bases outside the gene matches: 11. The CDR3 here is CASSTSGRGSGEQYF. CDR3 coding DNA: TGTGCCAGCAGTACTAGCGGGCGCGGGTCGGGCGAGCAGTACTTC.

This rearrangement joins TRBV28 to TRBJ1-5, with TRBD1 matching 10 bases. CDR1 and CDR2 (germline): MDHEN, SYDVKM. V lost 5 bases, J lost 3 bases, and 4 bases stayed unmatched. The CDR3 has 15 residues. CDR3 DNA: TGTGCCAGCAGTCCGACAGGGGGCCTCAATCAGCCCCAGCATTTT. It specifies CASSPTGGLNQPQHF.

The chain is built from TRBV27 and TRBJ2-5, with 10 bases lining up with TRBD1. CDR3 length equals 15 residues. Germline V gene data show CDR1 as MNHEY and CDR2 as SMNVEV (reference sequence). Trimming at V came to 2 bases and at J to 7 bases, leaving 7 bases not matched to a gene. For the CDR3, the DNA is TGTGCCAGCAGTTTAACCGGGACAGGGGCAGGGACCCAGTACTTC. Amino acids: CASSLTGTGAGTQYF.

CDR3 in amino acids: CASSVTTLAGAPNEQFF. CDR3 sequence (DNA): TGTGCCAGCAGCGTTACGACCTTAGCGGGGGCCCCCAATGAGCAGTTCTTC. The chain links TRBV9 to TRBJ2-1, with TRBD2 matching over 9 bases. Per the germline V gene, CDR1 is SGDLS and CDR2 is YYNGEE. V lost 2 bases and J lost 6; bases outside the gene matches: 12. The length of the CDR3 is 17 residues.

V usage is TRBV30 and J usage is TRBJ2-1; the D is unclear. Germline V lookup: CDR1 GTSNPN, CDR2 SVGIG (reference sequence). The CDR3 spans 13 residues. V gave up 0 bases and J gave up 3 bases, with 6 bases separating them. The CDR3 DNA follows: TGTGCCTGGAGTGTAGAGGACTACAATGAGCAGTTCTTC. It specifies CAWSVEDYNEQFF.

With regard to this clone: Other DNA variants within this sample encode the same CDR3. V is TRBV27 and J is TRBJ2-5; no clear D gene. CDR1 MNHEY and CDR2 SMNVEV come from the germline V gene (reference sequence). CDR3 length: 13 residues. Trimming cost V 2 bases and J 2 bases, with 6 bases left between them. CDR3 sequence reads: CASSLIGQETQYF. CDR3 bases: TGTGCCAGCAGTTTAATTGGGCAAGAGACCCAGTACTTC.

The J gene is TRBJ1-4, the V gene TRBV19; D is ambiguous. With 3 bases removed from V and 5 bases from J, the gap between germline ends came to 10 bases. CDR1 and CDR2 (germline): LNHDA, SQIVND (reference sequence). There are 14 residues in the CDR3. The CDR3 spells CASSIREGNEKLFF. Written as DNA, the CDR3 is TGTGCCAGTAGTATTCGGGAGGGCAATGAAAAACTGTTTTTT.

The chain uses TRBV6-1 and TRBJ1-3, with D possibly matching TRBD1 (5 bases). There are 18 residues in the CDR3. Germline loops: CDR1 MNHNS, CDR2 SASEGT. V gave up 0 bases and J gave up 0 bases, with 15 bases separating them. This CDR3 is CASSEATLRDYSGNTIYF. The DNA for the CDR3 is TGTGCCAGCAGTGAAGCCACACTCAGGGACTACTCTGGAAACACCATATATTTT.

V and J are TRBV28 and TRBJ1-3, with 9 nucleotides matching TRBD1. Germline V CDR1 and CDR2: MDHEN, SYDVKM. CDR3 size: 19 residues. Trimming took 4 bases from V and 2 from J; bases not matched to a gene: 15. Here the CDR3 DNA reads TGTGCCAGCAGTTCCCAACAACAGGGGGCGCAGAATACTGGAAACACCATATATTTT. Residues: CASSSQQQGAQNTGNTIYF.

The V and J genes are TRBV11-2 and TRBJ1-6; D gene unclear. Germline values: CDR1 SGHAT, CDR2 FQNNGV. The CDR3 totals 14 residues. The V end was cut by 1 base, the J end by 7 bases, with 8 bases between. The CDR3 sequence: CASSLVGLNSPLHF. The CDR3 DNA sequence: TGTGCCAGCAGCTTAGTAGGGTTAAATTCACCCCTCCACTTT.

Points on this clone: Possible read error: a much larger clone is one base away. V is TRBV10-2 and J is TRBJ2-7, with a tentative D call TRBD2 (6 bases). CDR3 size: 12 residues. Germline V CDR1 and CDR2: WSHSY, SAAADI. Trimming left V 6 bases short and J 2 bases short, with 8 bases between. The CDR3 DNA follows: TGCGCCAGCAGCTTAGCGGCCTACGAGCAGTACTTC. This translates into CASSLAAYEQYF.

DNA of the CDR3: TGTGCCAGCAGTTTACAGGGAGGCGGCAATCAGCCCCAGCATTTT. Its protein is CASSLQGGGNQPQHF. The J gene is TRBJ1-5, the V gene TRBV27, with D possibly matching TRBD1 (5 bases). CDR3 length: 15 amino acids. V was trimmed by 2 bases and J by 2 bases, leaving 10 bases between them. Looked up from germline, CDR1 is MNHEY and CDR2 is SMNVEV (reference sequence).

The chain couples TRBV13 to TRBJ2-1; 8 nucleotides line up with TRBD2. The V and J ends lost 5 bases and 2 bases, in that order; junction bases with no gene match: 5. The length of the CDR3 is 15 residues. Germline V gene data show CDR1 as PRHDT and CDR2 as FYEKMQ (reference sequence). DNA for the CDR3: TGTGCCAGCAGCCAAGGACTAGCAGCCTACAATGAGCAGTTCTTC. Encoded protein: CASSQGLAAYNEQFF. The variable domain in full, completed from reference TRBV13 and TRBJ2-1, reads AAGVIQSPRHLIKEKRETATLKCYPIPRHDTVYWYQQGPGQDPQFLISFYEKMQSDKGSIPDRFSAQQFSDYHSELNMSSLELGDSALYFCASSQGLAAYNEQFFGPGTRLTVL.

The chain links TRBV4-3 to TRBJ2-5, with 7 bases matching TRBD1. Germline V gene lookup returns CDR1 LGHNA and CDR2 YSLEER. The length of the CDR3 is 15 residues. The V gene end was trimmed by 3 bases and the J gene end by 0 bases; junction bases not matched to a gene: 4. The CDR3 coding sequence is TGCGCCAGCAGCCAGCAGACAGGGTACCAAGAGACCCAGTACTTC. It yields the protein CASSQQTGYQETQYF.

The chain couples TRBV5-4 to TRBJ1-2; the match to TRBD1 covers 8 bases. V lost 3 bases to trimming and J lost 2 bases; unmatched junction nucleotides: 6. This CDR3 is built from 15 residues. The germline V gene has CDR1 SGHNT and CDR2 YYREEE (reference sequence). CDR3 amino acids: CASSWGGQANYGYTF. The CDR3, as DNA: TGTGCCAGCAGCTGGGGGGGACAGGCGAACTATGGCTACACCTTC.

Concerning this clone: Distinct nucleotide sequences in the sample also encode this CDR3. This chain links TRBV7-9 with TRBJ2-1; 10 bases fit TRBD2. The J segment lost 5 bases and the V segment lost 5 bases, leaving 6 bases of the junction unmatched. Germline V CDR1 and CDR2: SEHNR, FQNEAQ (reference sequence). The CDR3 runs 15 residues. The CDR3 spells CASSPTSGRNNEQFF. Written as DNA, the CDR3 is TGTGCCAGCAGCCCGACTAGCGGGCGAAACAATGAGCAGTTCTTC.

Of note for this clone: Other DNA sequences in this specimen translate into the identical CDR3. In nucleotides, the CDR3 is TGTGCCAGCAGCTTCGGTAGCTACGAGCAGTACTTC. Protein sequence: CASSFGSYEQYF. J is TRBJ2-7 and V is TRBV5-4, with no clear D. Germline V gene lookup returns CDR1 SGHNT and CDR2 YYREEE (reference sequence). Trimming shortened V by 2 bases and J by 3 bases, and 6 bases separated the two germline ends. The CDR3 contains 12 residues. The variable domain in full, with the rest retrieved from reference TRBV5-4 and TRBJ2-7, is ETGVTQSPTHLIKTRGQQVTLRCSSQSGHNTVSWYQQALGQGPQFIFQYYREEENGRGNFPPRFSGLQFPNYSSELNVNALELDDSALYLCASSFGSYEQYFGPGTRLTVT.